This T cell receptor beta chain was captured by sequencing in a study of CD8+CD57+ T cells in acquired aplastic anemia. Germline trimming cut 2 bases from V and 2 bases from J; bases unmatched to any gene: 3. Germline CDR1 MNHEY, CDR2 SMNVEV (reference sequence). The CDR3 is 15 residues long. This clonotype was observed at least ten times. For sequencing, patients were chosen who had shown expansion of CD8+CD57+ cells by flow cytometry. Genomic DNA constituted the template upon which TCR beta VDJ and CDR3 profiling was performed. In TCRdb, the reads were re-called with MiXCR into one record per CDR3 protein. The table lists more than 150,000 distinct CDR3 sequences, less than 60% of them singletons, with about 1.7% in the top ten.

This receptor was obtained from a human donor with aplastic anemia. The rearrangement uses TRBV27 and TRBJ2-7, with TRBD2 identical over 10 bases. Sequenced material: sorted CD4+, CD8+, or CD8+CD57+ T cells (not recorded which) from PBMCs. CDR3 amino acids: CASSLIAGGPYEQYF. CDR3 in DNA: TGTGCCAGCAGTTTAATAGCGGGAGGACCCTACGAGCAGTACTTC.